This TCR beta chain originates from a study of Ad26.COV2.S vaccination and SARS-CoV-2 variants. V lost 6 bases to trimming and J lost 3 bases, with 24 bases between them. Germline V gives CDR1 MDHEN, CDR2 SYDVKM. The CDR3 contains 17 residues. Sequencing was performed with immunoSEQ multiplex PCR; in TCRdb, only in-frame clones are kept and a portion is missing. The table lists 400,000 to 500,000 clones, more than 75% of them singletons. The treatment: about 20 received Ad26.COV2.S at low or high dose, single or two shots; about 5 received placebo; per-sample allocation not given. Day 63 after the first vaccine or placebo injection was the time point for sampling. This clone was detected once.

The clonotype originates from a person aged 18-65 years who received the Ad26.COV2.S COVID-19 vaccine or a placebo. The material sequenced was peripheral blood, taken in a trial of Ad26.COV2.S vaccine versus placebo. The V gene is TRBV28, the J gene TRBJ2-7; D perhaps matches TRBD1 (6 bases). In DNA, the CDR3 is TGTGCCAGCAGGCGAGCCTGGGGACAATCCTTTTTCTACGAGCAGTACTTC. Translated, it gives CASRRAWGQSFFYEQYF.